The clone carrying this T cell receptor (beta chain) has a count of ten or more. MiXCR was run by TCRdb on the RT-PCR reads, yielding one entry per CDR3 protein. The table lists 550,000 to 800,000 distinct CDR3 sequences, 15% to 18% of them singletons, with 11% in the top ten. The data derive from a study of response to subunit inactivated influenza vaccine. CDR1 and CDR2 from the germline V gene are SGHTA and FQGNSA. V was clipped by 0 bases and J by 3 bases, with 9 bases between them. This CDR3 is 14 amino acids long. This TCR came from a man aged 50-60 years who received an inactivated influenza vaccine. The material sequenced was PBMCs from blood, taken 11 to 12 days after vaccination. The rearrangement joins TRBV7-2 to TRBJ2-7, with no clear D. The CDR3 DNA reads as TGTGCCAGCAGCTTAGCCACAGCAGACTACGAGCAGTACTTC. It is translated as CASSLATADYEQYF.